These 19 T cell receptor beta chains were sequenced from one sample in a study of cytomegalovirus exposure and HLA in healthy donors. PCR employed 60 Vbeta and 13 Jbeta primers. Libraries were prepared by immunoSEQ multiplex PCR; TCRdb keeps only in-frame clonotypes and omits some of them. This table has about 140,000 clones, approximately 80% appearing once. What was sequenced was PBMCs. These receptors all stem from a male donor in good health and CMV-seronegative.

This chain connects TRBV5-4 to TRBJ2-7; 9 nucleotides align to TRBD1. The CDR3 has 14 residues. V gave up 4 bases and J gave up 4 bases; unmatched junction bases: 6. The germline V gene has CDR1 SGHNT and CDR2 YYREEE (reference sequence). In DNA form, the CDR3 reads TGTGCCAGCAGCCGGGGACAGGGTCTATACGAGCAGTACTTC. Translated, it gives CASSRGQGLYEQYF.

This clone was seen once. CDR3 region: CASSLGQLDGYTF. The CDR3 DNA sequence: TGTGCCAGCAGCTTAGGACAGCTAGATGGCTACACCTTC. This chain links TRBV7-9 with TRBJ1-2; a possible D gene is TRBD1 (5 bases). From germline, CDR1 is SEHNR and CDR2 FQNEAQ (reference sequence). V shed 1 base and J shed 6 bases, with 9 bases lying between them. The CDR3 is made up of 13 amino acids.

The chain recombines TRBV7-2 with TRBJ2-7; D ambiguous. Trimming took off 1 base at V and 4 bases at J, with 8 bases between the two ends. Germline V gene data show CDR1 as SGHTA and CDR2 as FQGNSA. The CDR3 covers 13 residues. This CDR3 is CASSLVGRYEQYF. CDR3 DNA: TGTGCCAGCAGCTTAGTGGGCAGATACGAGCAGTACTTC.

V usage is TRBV6-5 and J usage is TRBJ1-1; 7 bases agree with TRBD1. CDR3 length: 12 amino acids. Germline lookup yields CDR1 MNHEY and CDR2 SVGAGI. J gave up 7 bases and V 6 bases, and 5 bases lay outside the gene matches. Written as DNA, the CDR3 is TGTGCCAGCAGCGCCAGGACAGGTGAAGCTTTCTTT. Translating gives CASSARTGEAFF.

This rearrangement joins TRBV6-1 to TRBJ2-2; D not certain. Deletions cut 2 bases from V and 4 bases from J, with 14 bases between. Looked up from germline, CDR1 is MNHNS and CDR2 is SASEGT. The CDR3 spans 16 residues. In DNA, the CDR3 is TGTGCCAGCAGTGAACTAGGTGGTTGGGTCACCGGGGAGCTGTTTTTT. Residues: CASSELGGWVTGELFF.

A few counts support this clone. Written as DNA, the CDR3 is TGTGCCAGCAGGTTCAGTCCACAGGCAAATGAAAAACTGTTTTTT. Encoded protein: CASRFSPQANEKLFF. J is TRBJ1-4 and V is TRBV7-2, with a tentative D call TRBD1 (5 bases). V gave up 6 bases and J gave up 5 bases, with 16 bases separating them. CDR1 SGHTA and CDR2 FQGNSA come from the germline V gene. The CDR3 runs 15 residues.

The genes are TRBV6-1 and TRBJ1-1, with 9 positions matching TRBD1. The CDR3 spans 14 residues. J gave up 2 bases and V 9 bases, and 7 bases lay outside the gene matches. Germline CDR1 and CDR2: MNHNS and SASEGT. The CDR3 loop is CASRGTGRNTEAFF. In DNA form, the CDR3 reads TGTGCCAGTAGAGGGACAGGGCGTAACACTGAAGCTTTCTTT.

The chain links TRBV4-2 to TRBJ1-1; no definite D call. The V gene's germline CDR1 is LGHNA and CDR2 YNFKEQ. The length of the CDR3 is 15 residues. The germline V and J ends were trimmed by 1 base and 3 bases, with 12 bases remaining between them. CDR3 region: CASSQVASGDTEAFF. CDR3 in DNA: TGTGCCAGCAGCCAAGTAGCCAGCGGTGACACTGAAGCTTTCTTT.

The chain combines TRBV18 with TRBJ1-1; a weak D match, TRBD1 (6 bases). The CDR3 consists of 14 residues. Germline loops: CDR1 KGHSH, CDR2 LQKENI. The V end was cut by 2 bases, the J end by 8 bases, with 15 bases between. The CDR3 sequence is CASSPERGRLEAFF. For the CDR3, the DNA is TGTGCCAGCTCACCAGAGCGGGGGCGGTTAGAAGCTTTCTTT.

The chain employs TRBV10-3 and TRBJ1-2; D not certain. This CDR3 region has 14 residues. The germline V gene encodes CDR1 ENHRY and CDR2 SYGVKD. Deletions cut 7 bases from V and 4 bases from J, with 16 bases between. The DNA of the CDR3 is TGTGCCATCACTGGAGGCCGAAGAGGCTATGGCTACACCTTC. Protein: CAITGGRRGYGYTF.

This clone has just a few counts. The J gene is TRBJ1-2, the V gene TRBV28; weak D call: TRBD1 (5 bases). V lost 6 bases, J lost 3 bases, and 11 bases lay in between. The germline gives CDR1 MDHEN, CDR2 SYDVKM. The CDR3 totals 13 residues. The CDR3 sequence is CASRPGGDYGYTF. The CDR3 DNA reads TGTGCCAGCAGGCCTGGAGGGGACTATGGCTACACCTTC.

As regards this clone: Other DNA sequences in the same sample also yield this CDR3. This chain joins TRBV5-1 and TRBJ1-4; weak D call: TRBD1 (6 bases). The germline V gene has CDR1 SGHRS and CDR2 YFSETQ. Deletions cut 4 bases from V and 6 bases from J, with 16 bases between. There are 15 residues in the CDR3. CDR3 in amino acids: CASSVTGQPHEKLFF. CDR3 nucleotides: TGCGCCAGCAGCGTAACAGGACAGCCCCATGAAAAACTGTTTTTT.

V and J are TRBV5-6 and TRBJ2-7; 9 bases map to TRBD1. CDR1 is SGHDT, CDR2 YYEEEE, per germline. Unmatched junction bases numbered 10, after V lost 4 bases and J lost 5 bases. The CDR3 length is 15 residues. CDR3: CASSPPGTGIDEQYF. The CDR3 DNA reads TGTGCCAGCAGCCCCCCCGGGACAGGGATAGACGAGCAGTACTTC.

This chain uses TRBV9 with TRBJ2-2, with a weak D call TRBD2 (5 bases). The germline V gene encodes CDR1 SGDLS and CDR2 YYNGEE. This CDR3 contains 15 residues. V was shortened by 3 bases and J by 8 bases, with 17 bases between the two germline ends. The CDR3 reads CASSEIGEITGELFF. The CDR3 coding sequence is TGTGCCAGCAGCGAGATCGGGGAAATCACGGGGGAGCTGTTTTTT.

The chain carries TRBV4-2 and TRBJ2-3; D not certain. V lost 0 bases and J lost 5, with 15 bases in between. Looked up from germline, CDR1 is LGHNA and CDR2 is YNFKEQ. The CDR3 length is 16 residues. CDR3 coding DNA: TGTGCCAGCAGCCAAGAAGAGGTACCCCGCGGAGATACGCAGTATTTT. Amino acids: CASSQEEVPRGDTQYF.

The V call is TRBV7-9, the J call TRBJ2-7, with 8 positions matching TRBD1. Germline lookup yields CDR1 SEHNR and CDR2 FQNEAQ (reference sequence). Trimming cost V 5 bases and J 2 bases; bases outside gene matches: 14. The CDR3 is made up of 17 amino acids. This CDR3 reads CASSPPEPDRGTYEQYF. For the CDR3, the DNA is TGTGCCAGCAGCCCTCCCGAACCAGACAGGGGTACCTACGAGCAGTACTTC.

The V call is TRBV28, the J call TRBJ1-1; D possibly corresponds to TRBD1 (5 bases). This CDR3 is 16 amino acids long. V shed 3 bases and J shed 0 bases, with 14 bases lying between them. Looked up from germline, CDR1 is MDHEN and CDR2 is SYDVKM. The DNA of the CDR3 is TGTGCCAGCAGTTTCCTTGGGGGGTCAATGAACACTGAAGCTTTCTTT. This translates into CASSFLGGSMNTEAFF.

The chain is built from TRBV29-1 and TRBJ2-7, with 10 bases fitting TRBD2. The CDR3 consists of 13 residues. J lost 5 bases, V lost 7 bases, and 8 bases had no gene match. Germline V gene lookup returns CDR1 SQVTM and CDR2 ANQGSEA. For the CDR3, the DNA is TGCAGCGCTAGGACTAGCGGTGGAGACGAGCAGTACTTC. This codes for CSARTSGGDEQYF.

The J gene is TRBJ1-1, the V gene TRBV11-2; 8 nucleotides align to TRBD1. The CDR3 is made up of 14 amino acids. Germline values: CDR1 SGHAT, CDR2 FQNNGV. V was pared by 4 bases and J by 8 bases, with 9 bases of the junction left unmatched. The DNA of the CDR3 is TGTGCCAGCAGCTCGGACAGGGAATGGGCAGAAGCTTTCTTT. Translation gives CASSSDREWAEAFF.